This T cell receptor beta chain was found in a study of lymphopenia after photon versus proton radiotherapy. Findings of the study overall: Oligoclonal CD8+ Temra expansion after nadir drove photon patients' diversity drop. In patients who died, overall survival fell as post-nadir TCR diversity dropped more. Survival link was tested only in deceased patients; proton benefit remains a possibility. Proton therapy kept repertoires fairly stable, unlike photons, which gained effector/memory cells.

V lost 4 bases, J lost 5 bases, and 11 bases lay in between. The CDR3 spans 12 residues. Germline V CDR1 and CDR2: SQVTM, ANQGSEA. Regarding this clone: Its antigen is as yet unknown.

Assay: immunoSEQ multiplex PCR; the TCRdb copy retains only in-frame clones and omits some. In the table there are about 62,000 clones, roughly 87% of which are singletons. The sample consisted of peripheral blood, taken from a patient treated with proton-based radiotherapy. The TCR sequence derives from an elderly man with esophageal cancer. J is TRBJ1-1 and V is TRBV29-1, with a weak D call TRBD1 (6 bases). The CDR3 sequence is CSVVRGQTEAFF. Written as DNA, the CDR3 is TGCAGCGTTGTACGCGGACAGACTGAAGCTTTCTTT.